Below, 31 T cell receptor beta chains from the same sample are listed, as sequenced in a study of OX40 agonist ivuxolimab in advanced cancers. The assay was immunoSEQ multiplex PCR, and TCRdb's table has in-frame clones only and misses some. The sample lists fewer than 30,000 clones; roughly 89% were seen once. The sample here was CD4+ or CD8+ T cells sorted from blood, taken in a trial of the OX40 agonist ivuxolimab. These receptors all stem from an adult with an advanced solid tumor such as melanoma, head and neck, liver or kidney cancer.

The V and J genes are TRBV5-4 and TRBJ2-7; D ambiguous. Trimming took 8 bases from V and 0 from J, leaving 12 bases between them. In germline, CDR1 is SGHNT, CDR2 YYREEE (reference sequence). The CDR3 loop spans 13 amino acids. CDR3: CASGFASSYEQYF. CDR3 DNA: TGTGCCAGTGGCTTTGCGAGCTCCTACGAGCAGTACTTC.

The chain joins TRBV7-9 to TRBJ1-5; D not resolved. CDR1 is SEHNR and CDR2 is FQNEAQ in the germline V gene (reference sequence). The CDR3 length is 14 residues. Trimming removed 4 bases at V and 4 bases at J, with 11 bases between. The CDR3 nucleotides are TGTGCCAGCAGCTCTTGGGCCGATAATCAGCCCCAGCATTTT. Protein: CASSSWADNQPQHF.

The chain carries TRBV4-3 and TRBJ2-7, with D unresolved. This CDR3 is 13 amino acids long. CDR1 and CDR2 from the germline V gene are LGHNA and YSLEER. V was trimmed by 5 bases and J by 6 bases, leaving 14 bases between them. The CDR3 sequence: CASSVKLTTEQYF. CDR3 sequence (DNA): TGCGCCAGCAGCGTGAAGCTTACAACCGAGCAGTACTTC.

The CDR3 coding sequence is TGTGCCAGCAGCGTAGGGGGTAGCGTAACCTACGAGCAGTACTTC. The encoded protein is CASSVGGSVTYEQYF. The rearrangement uses TRBV9 and TRBJ2-7; D is perhaps TRBD2 (5 bases). V was shortened by 0 bases and J by 2 bases, with 12 bases between the two germline ends. The germline CDR1 and CDR2 sequences are SGDLS and YYNGEE. The CDR3 totals 15 residues.

The chain employs TRBV19 and TRBJ2-1; 7 nucleotides line up with TRBD1. Trimming removed 3 bases from V and 2 bases from J; junction bases left unmatched: 4. Germline V gene lookup returns CDR1 LNHDA and CDR2 SQIVND (reference sequence). The CDR3 contains 15 residues. CDR3 bases: TGTGCCAGTAGTATGGTAGGGGGCACCTACAATGAGCAGTTCTTC. Protein sequence: CASSMVGGTYNEQFF.

As to this clone: The sample contains more than one DNA sequence encoding this CDR3. The V call is TRBV10-3, the J call TRBJ1-5, with 10 positions matching TRBD1. V shed 0 bases, J shed 2 bases, and the junction held 1 base outside the gene matches. The CDR3 has 16 amino acids. Germline loops: CDR1 ENHRY, CDR2 SYGVKD. The CDR3 nucleotides are TGTGCCATCAGTGAGTCGGGGACAGGGGGCAATCAGCCCCAGCATTTT. This sequence encodes CAISESGTGGNQPQHF.

This chain connects TRBV7-6 to TRBJ1-1, with 9 bases matching TRBD1. The CDR3 extends over 14 amino acids. The V segment lost 7 bases and the J segment 3 bases; nucleotides outside the gene matches: 6. Germline CDR1 and CDR2: SGHVS and FNYEAQ. The CDR3 DNA sequence: TGTGCCAGCACTGCAGACAGGGGGGACACTGAAGCTTTCTTT. Protein sequence: CASTADRGDTEAFF.

This clone appeared once. This sequence joins TRBV4-3 and TRBJ2-7; D gene ambiguous. This CDR3 contains 16 residues. CDR1 and CDR2 (germline): LGHNA, YSLEER. V gave up 0 bases and J gave up 3 bases, with 15 bases separating them. CDR3 DNA sequence: TGCGCCAGCAGCCAAGAAAGGTGGCTTAAAGGCTACGAGCAGTACTTC. Translation: CASSQERWLKGYEQYF.

The gene calls are TRBV6-5 and TRBJ2-5; perhaps D is TRBD1 or TRBD2 (5 bases each). The CDR3 is 14 amino acids. Germline V gives CDR1 MNHEY, CDR2 SVGAGI. The ends were cut back, 5 bases at V and 2 bases at J, with 12 bases in the middle. CDR3 in amino acids: CASSPFEGQETQYF. CDR3 coding DNA: TGTGCCAGCAGTCCCTTTGAGGGGCAAGAGACCCAGTACTTC.

The gene calls are TRBV4-3 and TRBJ1-1; TRBD1 matches at 7 bases. The V gene end was trimmed by 3 bases and the J gene end by 4 bases; junction bases not matched to a gene: 2. Germline loops: CDR1 LGHNA, CDR2 YSLEER. The CDR3 loop spans 13 amino acids. CDR3 bases: TGCGCCAGCAGCCAGACAGGGACCACTGAAGCTTTCTTT. It encodes CASSQTGTTEAFF.

The CDR3 bases are TGTGCCAGCAGTTACTCCTCGGGGGTGAACACTGAAGCTTTCTTT. Its protein product is CASSYSSGVNTEAFF. The chain carries TRBV6-5 and TRBJ1-1; TRBD1 is a possible D gene (5 bases). The CDR3 sequence is 15 residues long. V gave up 0 bases and J gave up 0 bases, with 8 bases separating them. The germline CDR1 and CDR2 sequences are MNHEY and SVGAGI.

This chain connects TRBV7-9 to TRBJ1-4; TRBD1 agrees at 10 bases. Germline-derived CDR1 and CDR2 are SEHNR and FQNEAQ (reference sequence). The CDR3 spans 14 residues. The V gene end was trimmed by 3 bases and the J gene end by 6 bases; junction bases not matched to a gene: 1. CDR3 sequence reads: CASSLGTGDEKLFF. As DNA, the CDR3 is TGTGCCAGCAGCTTGGGGACAGGGGATGAAAAACTGTTTTTT.

The table lists this clone with a count of one. CDR3 sequence reads: CASSSYDRVYSTGELFF. The CDR3 nucleotides read TGTGCCAGCAGCTCCTACGACAGGGTTTATAGTACCGGGGAGCTGTTTTTT. The chain employs TRBV11-3 and TRBJ2-2, with 7 bases that match TRBD1. V lost 4 bases, J lost 5 bases, and 13 bases stayed unmatched. The length of the CDR3 is 17 residues. Germline V gene sequence: CDR1 SGHNT, CDR2 YENEEA.

V gene TRBV14 combines with J gene TRBJ2-5; tentatively, D is TRBD2 (5 bases). Germline lookup yields CDR1 SGHDN and CDR2 FVKESK. The CDR3 runs to 13 residues. V was cut by 4 bases and J by 5 bases, with 11 bases left in between. The chain's CDR3 is CASSPPGFETQYF. In nucleotides, the CDR3 is TGTGCCAGCAGCCCCCCGGGGTTTGAGACCCAGTACTTC. Supplemented by reference TRBV14 and TRBJ2-5, the full variable domain reads EAGVTQFPSHSVIEKGQTVTLRCDPISGHDNLYWYRRVMGKEIKFLLHFVKESKQDESGMPNNRFLAERTGGTYSTLKVQPAELEDSGVYFCASSPPGFETQYFGPGTRLLVL.

CDR3 in amino acids: CASSEWGTGALYEQYF. Written as DNA, the CDR3 is TGTGCCAGCAGTGAATGGGGGACAGGGGCTCTCTACGAGCAGTACTTC. The rearrangement joins TRBV6-1 to TRBJ2-7, with 10 bases lining up with TRBD1. This CDR3 contains 16 residues. The V gene's germline CDR1 is MNHNS and CDR2 SASEGT. The J segment lost 3 bases and the V segment lost 2 bases, leaving 7 bases of the junction unmatched.

The chain employs TRBV28 and TRBJ2-6; TRBD1 matches 7 bases. The CDR3 length is 15 residues. CDR1 and CDR2 (germline): MDHEN, SYDVKM. V gave up 9 bases and J gave up 2 bases; unmatched junction bases: 7. Here the CDR3 DNA reads TGTGCCAGTCGCCCCGACAGGGCTGGGGCCAACGTCCTGACTTTC. Amino acid sequence: CASRPDRAGANVLTF.

This chain joins TRBV19 and TRBJ2-3, with 7 bases lining up with TRBD1. The CDR3 is 13 residues long. Per germline, CDR1 LNHDA and CDR2 SQIVND (reference sequence). The J segment lost 4 bases and the V segment lost 9 bases, leaving 7 bases of the junction unmatched. CDR3 residues: CARFAQGSDTQYF. The CDR3 DNA is TGTGCCAGATTCGCACAGGGGTCAGATACGCAGTATTTT.

Here the CDR3 DNA reads TGTGCCAGCAGCCAAGAGGGGGGACTGGGTCGGGTAATTTCACCCCTCCACTTT. Its protein is CASSQEGGLGRVISPLHF. The gene calls are TRBV4-2 and TRBJ1-6, with a tentative D call TRBD1 (5 bases). Germline assignment: CDR1 LGHNA and CDR2 YNFKEQ. This CDR3 is built from 18 residues. Trimming stripped 0 bases from V and 9 bases from J, with 21 bases between.

The chain has TRBV10-3 and TRBJ2-7; possible D gene TRBD2, 6 bases. This CDR3 spans 13 amino acids. The germline CDR1 and CDR2 sequences are ENHRY and SYGVKD. The V gene lost 3 bases and the J gene lost 4 bases, with 10 bases spanning the gap. This chain's CDR3 is CAISDRGKYEQYF. CDR3 bases: TGTGCCATCAGTGATCGGGGGAAGTACGAGCAGTACTTC.

The V call is TRBV6-1, the J call TRBJ2-3, with TRBD2 matching 13 bases. Germline loops: CDR1 MNHNS, CDR2 SASEGT. CDR3 length: 15 residues. V lost 4 bases to trimming and J lost 5 bases; unmatched junction nucleotides: 3. CDR3 amino acids: CASSVLAGGGDTQYF. DNA of the CDR3: TGTGCCAGCAGTGTACTAGCGGGGGGGGGAGATACGCAGTATTTT.

This sequence joins TRBV9 and TRBJ2-1; D tentatively reads TRBD1 or TRBD2 (5 bases each). The CDR3 length is 15 residues. With 0 bases removed from V and 4 bases from J, the gap between germline ends came to 11 bases. The V gene's germline CDR1 is SGDLS and CDR2 YYNGEE. As DNA, the CDR3 is TGTGCCAGCAGCGTAGGGCAGGGAGAGTACAATGAGCAGTTCTTC. Its translation: CASSVGQGEYNEQFF.

The chain has TRBV25-1 and TRBJ2-7, with D hard to call. The CDR3 loop spans 14 amino acids. V lost 2 bases and J lost 5, with 13 bases in between. Germline V gene sequence: CDR1 MGHDK, CDR2 SYGVNS. Here the CDR3 DNA reads TGTGCCAGCAGTGAAAGCGCAGTTGGTCACGAGCAGTACTTC. This encodes CASSESAVGHEQYF.

This chain joins TRBV4-2 and TRBJ1-5; 10 nucleotides line up with TRBD1. This CDR3 comprises 14 residues. J was trimmed by 7 bases and V by 4 bases; bases with no gene match: 4. Per the germline V gene, CDR1 is LGHNA and CDR2 is YNFKEQ. For the CDR3, the DNA is TGTGCCAGCAGCCCCCCGGGACAGGGGCAGCCCCAGCATTTT. Amino acid sequence: CASSPPGQGQPQHF.

The CDR3 loop is CASSPWVAGNTGELFF. The CDR3 DNA is TGCGCCAGCAGCCCCTGGGTAGCGGGGAACACCGGGGAGCTGTTTTTT. This chain links TRBV4-3 with TRBJ2-2; TRBD2 aligns across 7 bases. V was clipped by 4 bases and J by 1 base; unmatched bases: 6. CDR1 is LGHNA and CDR2 is YSLEER in the germline V gene. This CDR3 comprises 16 residues.

The V and J genes are TRBV28 and TRBJ2-7, with D possibly being TRBD1 (5 bases). V lost 5 bases, J lost 2 bases, and 13 bases lay in between. In germline, CDR1 is MDHEN, CDR2 SYDVKM. The CDR3 covers 14 residues. The CDR3 sequence: CASSRTRWPYEQYF. DNA for the CDR3: TGTGCCAGCAGTCGGACACGATGGCCCTACGAGCAGTACTTC.

This clone counts as medium-sized. The same CDR3 is also encoded by other DNA sequences in this sample. The chain recombines TRBV7-6 with TRBJ1-1, with a tentative D call TRBD1 (6 bases). This CDR3 comprises 14 residues. Trimming removed 4 bases at V and 1 base at J, with 10 bases between. CDR1 and CDR2 from the germline V gene are SGHVS and FNYEAQ. The CDR3 nucleotides read TGTGCCAGCAGCTCAGGGGAGACGAACACTGAAGCTTTCTTT. It is translated as CASSSGETNTEAFF.

J is TRBJ2-5 and V is TRBV7-9; no firm D call. The CDR3 spans 15 residues. Germline CDR1 and CDR2: SEHNR and FQNEAQ (reference sequence). The V end lost 3 bases, the J end lost 2 bases, and 13 bases lay between the germline ends. CDR3 sequence reads: CASSFTDYFQETQYF. CDR3 nucleotides: TGTGCCAGCAGCTTCACCGATTATTTTCAAGAGACCCAGTACTTC. Full variable domain (missing parts from reference TRBV7-9 and TRBJ2-5): DTGVSQNPRHKITKRGQNVTFRCDPISEHNRLYWYRQTLGQGPEFLTYFQNEAQLEKSRLLSDRFSAERPKGSFSTLEIQRTEQGDSAMYLCASSFTDYFQETQYFGPGTRLLVL.

The rearrangement links TRBV21-1 to TRBJ1-5; the table's TRBD1 call for D was not verified on the DNA. TRBV21-1 is marked as a pseudogene. This CDR3 region has 16 residues. The CDR3 sequence: CASGAGTAYKNQPQHF. CDR3 coding DNA: TGTGCCAGCGGAGCTGGGACAGCATATAAAAATCAGCCCCAGCATTTT.

This clone has just one count. The CDR3 region is CASSLGVAQETQYF. In nucleotides, the CDR3 is TGTGCCAGCAGCTTAGGGGTCGCACAAGAGACCCAGTACTTC. J is TRBJ2-5 and V is TRBV7-9; D uncertain. V lost 1 base and J lost 2, with 8 bases in between. Germline CDR1 SEHNR, CDR2 FQNEAQ (reference sequence). CDR3 length: 14 residues.

The chain links TRBV28 to TRBJ2-1; the D call may be TRBD1 or TRBD2 (5 bases each). Germline V gene data show CDR1 as MDHEN and CDR2 as SYDVKM. The V and J ends lost 6 bases and 8 bases respectively, with 14 bases between them. The CDR3 is made up of 13 amino acids. The CDR3: CASSSGTLDEQFF. The CDR3 region has the DNA TGTGCCAGCAGCTCCGGGACGCTGGATGAGCAGTTCTTC. The full variable domain, with the rest looked up from reference TRBV28 and TRBJ2-1, is DVKVTQSSRYLVKRTGEKVFLECVQDMDHENMFWYRQDPGLGLRLIYFSYDVKMKEKGDIPEGYSVSREKKERFSLILESASTNQTSMYLCASSSGTLDEQFFGPGTRLTVL.

This chain links TRBV28 with TRBJ2-7; TRBD1 matches at 7 bases. The CDR3 runs 12 residues. Trimming took 3 bases from V and 7 from J; bases not matched to a gene: 3. Germline CDR1 MDHEN, CDR2 SYDVKM. The CDR3 bases are TGTGCCAGCAGTTTCACAGGGGATGAGCAGTACTTC. It specifies CASSFTGDEQYF. Using reference TRBV28 and TRBJ2-7 for the parts outside the CDR3, the full variable domain is DVKVTQSSRYLVKRTGEKVFLECVQDMDHENMFWYRQDPGLGLRLIYFSYDVKMKEKGDIPEGYSVSREKKERFSLILESASTNQTSMYLCASSFTGDEQYFGPGTRLTVT.